This TCR beta chain was sequenced in a study of control samples from healthy donors and cancer patients. Assay: immunoSEQ multiplex PCR; the TCRdb copy retains only in-frame clones and omits some. The repertoire holds 80,000 to 100,000 clones, with roughly three quarters as singletons. The ends were cut back, 4 bases at V and 0 bases at J, with 7 bases in the middle. The germline V gene has CDR1 SGHTA and CDR2 FQGNSA. CDR3 length: 15 residues. The sequence was collected from a woman in her thirties in good health. The V call is TRBV7-2, the J call TRBJ1-6; D unresolved. The source material was blood. CDR3 protein: CASSSISSYNSPLHF. The CDR3 bases are TGTGCCAGCAGCTCTATAAGCTCCTATAATTCACCCCTCCACTTT.